The sequence of this TCR beta chain was determined in a study of shared clonotypes between healthy human individuals. Assay: immunoSEQ multiplex PCR; the TCRdb copy retains only in-frame clones and omits some. This sample carries about 1.5 million clones, 95% to 99% of them seen once, and the ten largest clones take less than 0.55%. Per the germline V gene, CDR1 is MDHEN and CDR2 is SYDVKM. CDR3 size: 14 residues. The germline V and J ends were trimmed by 7 bases and 4 bases, with 16 bases remaining between them. Sequences were obtained from naive CD4+ T cells sorted from blood. Subset reported: CD45RA+ positively selected. The genes are TRBV28 and TRBJ1-2, with no clear D. The source of this sequence is a man in his thirties or forties in good health. The CDR3 sequence is CASTPAGPAYGYTF. The DNA for the CDR3 is TGTGCCAGCACCCCCGCGGGTCCAGCCTATGGCTACACCTTC.